The entry below gives a single T cell receptor beta chain sequence along with its context. This entry belongs to a study of CD8+CD57+ T cells in acquired aplastic anemia. Researchers used genomic DNA as the template to profile TCR beta VDJ and CDR3. TCRdb re-derived calls from the reads in MiXCR, one entry per CDR3 protein. Here the sample spans some 170,000 distinct CDR3 sequences, roughly three fifths being singletons. All patients picked for sequencing had shown, by flow cytometry, an expansion of CD8+CD57+ cells. This CDR3 is 12 amino acids long. Germline-derived CDR1 and CDR2 are DFQATT and SNEGSKA (reference sequence). Trimming removed 3 bases from V and 12 bases from J; junction bases left unmatched: 8.

The rearrangement uses TRBV20-1 and TRBJ1-2; 9 bases map to TRBD1. Sequenced material: sorted CD4+, CD8+, or CD8+CD57+ T cells (not recorded which) from PBMCs. The TCR originated in a human donor with aplastic anemia. CDR3 in DNA: TGCAGTGCTAGTAGTAGGACAGGGGCGGACACCTTC. Its protein is CSASSRTGADTF.